Given below is one TCR beta chain in context. This clonotype was observed at least ten times. No cognate antigen has been identified for it. The germline gene is not matched at one end of the junction; a read error may be the cause. A case-control design nested within a healthcare worker cohort in London, UK, was used, with weekly nasopharyngeal swab PCR tests and blood sampling performed. Healthcare workers were enrolled in the week of the UK lockdown, from 23 to 31 March 2020, and were followed every week for up to roughly 15 weeks. Spanning cysteine to phenylalanine, the CDR3 consists of 13 amino acids. The DNA shown is the 39-base CDR3, in frame from base 1. From a lookup of the germline V gene, CDR1 and CDR2 are SGHRS and YFSETQ. The method was 5' RACE. The listed sequencing device is NextSeq 500. In the TCR library protocol, unique molecular identifiers were attached to individual cDNA molecules to correct for PCR bias and sequencing error. Both TCR alpha and beta chains were sequenced, and tight co-correlation was observed between alpha and beta sequence abundances in each sample. The authors processed their data as follows. Decombinator V4 was used to annotate the V gene, J gene and CDR3 of the TCR sequences. TCRs were defined as expanded if a significant change between any two time points was detected under a Poisson model with p below 0.0001. TCR abundances were normalised to the total number of TCRs sequenced in each sample and reported as counts per million. MAIT TCRs were defined by TRAV1-2 paired with TRAJ12, TRAJ20 or TRAJ33, and iNKT TCRs by TRAV10 paired with TRAJ18. VDJdb, accessed 1 November 2021, was searched for CMV, EBV and SARS-CoV-2 annotated TCRs, with TCRs annotated for multiple antigens excluded. TCRdb itself trimmed the public reads at Q25 with fastp, ran MiXCR and retained productive beta chains. Rows are unified per CDR3 protein, each entry keeping the most common DNA and genes. The V and J calls shown here were made by TCRdb, not taken from the authors' results. For this sample there are more than 55,000 distinct CDR3 sequences; approximately 13% appear just once. About 1.3% of the sample is held by the ten biggest clonotypes.

The source of the sample is a study of early T cells in non-severe SARS-CoV-2 infection (dated by TCRdb to the early 2020s). Background for the entire study: Bulk RNA from unsorted whole blood was used for TCR sequencing, so alpha and beta chains could not be paired. The research as a whole found: VDJdb matching was skewed toward anti-spike CD8 responses and likely underestimated virus-specific expansions, missing private and CD4 specificities.

The rearrangement joined TRBV5-1 to TRBJ2-7; the D segment cannot be called with confidence. Sequenced input: whole blood. The TCR originated in an adult who was a healthcare worker with PCR-confirmed SARS-CoV-2 infection or an uninfected control (not recorded which). The CDR3 protein sequence reads: CASSLRSSYEQYF. The DNA reads as follows: TGCGCCAGCAGCTTGAGGTCCTCCTACGAACAGTACTTC. This CDR3, with the reference TRBV5-1 and TRBJ2-7 proteins standing in past its ends, gives the full variable domain KAGVTQTPRYLIKTRGQQVTLSCSPISGHRSVSWYQQTPGQGLQFLFEYFSETQRNKGNFPGRFSGRQFSNSRSEMNVSTLELGDSALYLCASSLRSSYEQYFGPGTRLTVT.